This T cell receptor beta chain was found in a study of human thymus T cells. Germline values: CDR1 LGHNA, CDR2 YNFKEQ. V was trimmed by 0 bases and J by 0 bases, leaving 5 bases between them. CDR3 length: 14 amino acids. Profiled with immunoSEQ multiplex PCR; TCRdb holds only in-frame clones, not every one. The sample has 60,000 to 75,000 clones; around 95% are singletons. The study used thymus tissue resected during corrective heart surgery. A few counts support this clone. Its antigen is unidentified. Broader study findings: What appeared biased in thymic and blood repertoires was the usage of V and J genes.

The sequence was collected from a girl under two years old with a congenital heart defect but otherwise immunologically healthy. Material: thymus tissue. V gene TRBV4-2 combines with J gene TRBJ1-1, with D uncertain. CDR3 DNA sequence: TGTGCCAGCAGCCAAGACTACCTGAACACTGAAGCTTTCTTT. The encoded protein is CASSQDYLNTEAFF.